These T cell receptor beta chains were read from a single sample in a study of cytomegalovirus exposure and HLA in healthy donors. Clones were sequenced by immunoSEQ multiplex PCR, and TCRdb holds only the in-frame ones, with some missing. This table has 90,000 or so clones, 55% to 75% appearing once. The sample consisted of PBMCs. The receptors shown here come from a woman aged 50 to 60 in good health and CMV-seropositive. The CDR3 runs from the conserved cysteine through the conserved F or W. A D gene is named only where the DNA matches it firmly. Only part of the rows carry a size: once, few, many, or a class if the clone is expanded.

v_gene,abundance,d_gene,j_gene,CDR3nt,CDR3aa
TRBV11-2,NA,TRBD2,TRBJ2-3,TGTGCCAGCGGCTATAGCGGGAGGGTGGATACGCAGTATTTT,CASGYSGRVDTQYF
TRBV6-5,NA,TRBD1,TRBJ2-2,TGTGCCAGCAGTGGGACAGGGGGCTACACCGGGGAGCTGTTTTTT,CASSGTGGYTGELFF
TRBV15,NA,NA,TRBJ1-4,TGTGCCACCAGCAGAGATGCAGGGGCTAATGAAAAACTGTTTTTT,CATSRDAGANEKLFF
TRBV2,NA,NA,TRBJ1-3,TGTGCCAGCAGTGAGAGAAGGGGAGGTACAGGAAACACCATATATTTT,CASSERRGGTGNTIYF
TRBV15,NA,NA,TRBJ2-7,TGTGCCACCAGCAGGGCTTGGGCCCCGGTGAGCGAGCAGTACTTC,CATSRAWAPVSEQYF
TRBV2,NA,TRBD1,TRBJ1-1,TGTGCCAGCAGCGGGGGACAGGGGGCCGGTGAAGCTTTCTTT,CASSGGQGAGEAFF
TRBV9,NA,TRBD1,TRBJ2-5,TGTGCCAGCAGCGTAAGAGCAGGGGGAGAGACCCAGTACTTC,CASSVRAGGETQYF
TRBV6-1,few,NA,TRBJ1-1,TGTGCCAGCAGTGAACACAGGGCTTCAACTGAAGCTTTCTTT,CASSEHRASTEAFF
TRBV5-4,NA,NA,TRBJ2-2,TGTGCCGGGGGGCGGGAGCGCGGCACCGGGGAGCTGTTTTTT,CAGGRERGTGELFF
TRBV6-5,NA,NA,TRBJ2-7,TGTGCCAGCAGCCCCCTACAGGGAGTAGTTGGCGAGCAGTACTTC,CASSPLQGVVGEQYF
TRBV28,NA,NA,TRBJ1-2,TGTGCCAGCAGTTCTGGAGGTGAGGGCTACACCTTC,CASSSGGEGYTF
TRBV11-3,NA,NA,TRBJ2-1,TGTGCCAGCAGCCTAGCGTCTGCCTACAATGAGCAGTTCTTC,CASSLASAYNEQFF
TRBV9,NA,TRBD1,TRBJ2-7,TGTGCCAGCAGCGCGGGCGCGACAGGGGGTGTAGGCGAGCAGTACTTC,CASSAGATGGVGEQYF
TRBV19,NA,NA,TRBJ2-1,TGTGCCAGTAGTTGGGCTTCTGGGGGCCAAAATGAGCAGTTCTTC,CASSWASGGQNEQFF
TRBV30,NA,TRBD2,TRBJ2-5,TGTGCCTGTGGGGGGGTACTCCAAGAGACCCAGTACTTC,CACGGVLQETQYF
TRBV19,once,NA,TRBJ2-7,TGTGCCAGTAGTATCCGGGATGAGTCGAGTGAGCAGTACTTC,CASSIRDESSEQYF
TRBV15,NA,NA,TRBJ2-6,TGTGCCACCAGCAGAGATCGGGGGAGCTCTGGGGCCAACGTCCTGACTTTC,CATSRDRGSSGANVLTF
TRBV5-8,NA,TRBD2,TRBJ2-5,TGTGCCAGCAGCTTGGTCAGCGGGATGGCAGAGACCCAGTACTTC,CASSLVSGMAETQYF
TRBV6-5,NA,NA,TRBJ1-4,TGTGCCAGCAGTTCCGCCGGACAGAGGAATGAAAAACTGTTTTTT,CASSSAGQRNEKLFF
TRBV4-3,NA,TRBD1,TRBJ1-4,TGCGCCAGCAGCCAAGCGACAGGGGGAAGGGCAACTAATGAAAAACTGTTTTTT,CASSQATGGRATNEKLFF
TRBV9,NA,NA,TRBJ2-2,TGTGCCAGCAGCGTAGGTCGGACTTTGAACACCGGGGAGCTGTTTTTT,CASSVGRTLNTGELFF
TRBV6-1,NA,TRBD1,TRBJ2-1,TGTGCCAGCAGTGCCGGACAGGGCGTCCCCTCCTACAATGAGCAGTTCTTC,CASSAGQGVPSYNEQFF
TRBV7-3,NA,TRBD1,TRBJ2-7,TGTGCCAGCAGCCCAAGGGCAGGGGGCCACGAGCAGTACTTC,CASSPRAGGHEQYF
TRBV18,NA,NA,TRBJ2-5,TGTGCCAGCTCACCACCCTCAGGGTTACAAGAGACCCAGTACTTC,CASSPPSGLQETQYF
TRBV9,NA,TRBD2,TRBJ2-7,TGTGCCAGCAGCGTAGGACTAGCGGATACGTACGAGCAGTACTTC,CASSVGLADTYEQYF
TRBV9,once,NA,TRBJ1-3,TGTGCCAGCAGTACGGACGCGGGTGACACCATATATTTT,CASSTDAGDTIYF
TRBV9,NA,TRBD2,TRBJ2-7,TGTGCCAGCAGCGCCGAGGGGCTAGCGGGAGGCCCCTACGAGCAGTACTTC,CASSAEGLAGGPYEQYF
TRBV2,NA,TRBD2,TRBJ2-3,TGTGCCAGCCGGCCGACTAGCGGGCTCACAGATACGCAGTATTTT,CASRPTSGLTDTQYF
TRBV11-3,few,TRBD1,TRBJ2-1,TGTGCCAGCAGCCACACCGGACAGGGGAATGAGCAGTTCTTC,CASSHTGQGNEQFF
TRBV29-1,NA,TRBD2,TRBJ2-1,TGCAGCGTTGATTCCCTAGCGGGAGGCAATGAGCAGTTCTTC,CSVDSLAGGNEQFF
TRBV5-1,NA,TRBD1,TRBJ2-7,TGCGCCAGCAGCTTGGGGACAGGGCCCTACGAGCAGTACTTC,CASSLGTGPYEQYF
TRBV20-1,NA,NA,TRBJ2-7,TGCAGTGCTGTAGATACCTACGAGCAGTACTTC,CSAVDTYEQYF
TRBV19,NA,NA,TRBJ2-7,TGTGCCAGTAGTCTCAGGGGACGCTACGAGCAGTACTTC,CASSLRGRYEQYF
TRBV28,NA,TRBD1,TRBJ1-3,TGTGCCAGCAGCCGCGGGACAGTCTCTGGAAACACCATATATTTT,CASSRGTVSGNTIYF
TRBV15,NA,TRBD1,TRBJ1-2,TGTGCCACCAGCAGAATCTCAGGACAGGCCCTGTTTTATGGCTACACCTTC,CATSRISGQALFYGYTF
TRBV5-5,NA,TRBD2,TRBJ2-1,TGTGCCAGCAGCTTGGCTCTAGCGGGAGGGCCTGGTTACAATGAGCAGTTCTTC,CASSLALAGGPGYNEQFF
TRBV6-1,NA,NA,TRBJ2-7,TGTGCCAGCAGTGAAGCACAGGTTCCCTCCTACGAGCAGTACTTC,CASSEAQVPSYEQYF
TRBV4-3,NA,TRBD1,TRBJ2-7,TGCGCCAGCAGCCGGGACAGAACCTACGAGCAGTACTTC,CASSRDRTYEQYF
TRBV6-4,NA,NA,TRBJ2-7,TGTGCCAGCAGTGTATTGTTCAGGGGTAAGGAACCCTTCTACGAGCAGTACTTC,CASSVLFRGKEPFYEQYF
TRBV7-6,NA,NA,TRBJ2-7,TGTGCCAGCAGCCCCGAGGACTCCTACGAGCAGTACTTC,CASSPEDSYEQYF
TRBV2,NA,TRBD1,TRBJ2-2,TGTGCCAGCACTGGGACAGTTGGCGGGGAGCTGTTTTTT,CASTGTVGGELFF
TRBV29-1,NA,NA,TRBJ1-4,TGCAGCGTTTATGACAGGGAAAAACTGTTTTTT,CSVYDREKLFF
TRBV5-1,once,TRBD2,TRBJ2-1,TGCGCCAGCAGCTTGGAGACTAGCGGGAGAAGGGGCAATGAGCAGTTCTTC,CASSLETSGRRGNEQFF
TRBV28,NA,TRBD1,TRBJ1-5,TGTGCCAGCAGTTTCGGGACAGGGCTTAGTCAGCCCCAGCATTTT,CASSFGTGLSQPQHF
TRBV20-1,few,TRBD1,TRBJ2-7,TGCAGTGCTTACACAGGGGATACGTACTTC,CSAYTGDTYF
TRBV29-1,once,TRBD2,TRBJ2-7,TGCAGCGTTGAAGGTACAACTAGCGGGAGAGGCGAGCAGTACTTC,CSVEGTTSGRGEQYF
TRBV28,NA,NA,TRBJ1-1,TGTGCCAGCAGTTTAGTTTTTGGCATTGGGGCCACTGAAGCTTTCTTT,CASSLVFGIGATEAFF
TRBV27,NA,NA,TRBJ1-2,TGTGCCAGCAGCTCACAGGGTCGGGGCTATGGCTACACCTTC,CASSSQGRGYGYTF